This T cell receptor (beta chain) was captured in a study of cytomegalovirus exposure and HLA in healthy donors. Whole-study results and caveats: The authors later found HLA-associated TCR beta chains more clonally expanded than equally common others. In an earlier analysis, productive rearrangement rates for most beta V segments clustered near 87% or 30%. There were some V segments, including TRBV6-2 and TRBV6-3, excluded as indistinguishable.

This CDR3 is 15 amino acids long. Germline V gene sequence: CDR1 MGHRA, CDR2 YSYEKL. Comment on this clone: Its target is unknown.

PCR amplification relied on 60 Vbeta primers (plus 13 Jbeta primers). Here immunoSEQ multiplex PCR was the method, and the copy in TCRdb shows in-frame clones only, minus some. The sample comprises some 130,000 clones, nearly 65% of which are singletons, and 9% to 10% rests with the top ten. The chain links TRBV4-1 to TRBJ2-5; 7 nucleotides match TRBD1. The end of the DNA aligns better with TRBJ2-7, so the J call may be wrong. The TCR was taken from a middle-aged man in good health and CMV-seropositive. Material for sequencing was PBMCs. The CDR3 region has the DNA TGCGCCAGCAGCCATAGACAGGGAATATCCTACGAGCAGTACTTC. It is translated as CASSHRQGISYEQYF.